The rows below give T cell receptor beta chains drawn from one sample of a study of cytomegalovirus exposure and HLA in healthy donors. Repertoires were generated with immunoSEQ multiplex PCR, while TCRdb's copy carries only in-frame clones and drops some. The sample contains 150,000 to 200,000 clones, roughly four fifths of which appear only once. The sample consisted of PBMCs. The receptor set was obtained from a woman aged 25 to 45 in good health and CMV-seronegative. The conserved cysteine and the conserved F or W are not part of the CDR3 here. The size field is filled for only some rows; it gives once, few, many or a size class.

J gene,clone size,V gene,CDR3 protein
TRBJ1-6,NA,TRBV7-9,ASSLADSQSYNSPLH
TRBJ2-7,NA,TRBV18,ASSYTGTSVGEQY
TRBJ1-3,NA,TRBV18,ASSPPMVSSGNTIY
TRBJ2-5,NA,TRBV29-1,SVGRTSGQETQY
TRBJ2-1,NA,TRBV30,AWMGLAGVRGYNEQF
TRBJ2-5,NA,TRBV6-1,ASSDVSRVGSETQY
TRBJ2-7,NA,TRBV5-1,ASSFQPGQGAYEQY
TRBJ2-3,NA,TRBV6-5,ASRWDNRGQDTQY
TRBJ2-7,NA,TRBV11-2,ASRSLRGTGWNEQY
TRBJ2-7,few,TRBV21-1,ASSKKGRRDRGLRRDPYEQY
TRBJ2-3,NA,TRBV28,ASSFEWRDTQY
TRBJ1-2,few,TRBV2,ASSSKNRGLVYGYT
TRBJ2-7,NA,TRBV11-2,ASSPKRGIRGEQY
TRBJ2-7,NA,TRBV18,ASSVRTSGFSYEQY
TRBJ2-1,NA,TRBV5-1,ASSLSGYLNEQF
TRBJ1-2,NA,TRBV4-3,ASSQDRGSYGYT
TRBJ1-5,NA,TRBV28,ASPSTGTPNQPQH
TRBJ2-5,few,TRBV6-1,ASSEGWSGTPLGTQY
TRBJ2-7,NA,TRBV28,ASSLAPGQVTLYLYYEQY
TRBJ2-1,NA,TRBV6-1,ASSGTSGMLNEQF
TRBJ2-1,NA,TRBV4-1,ASSQGPRLAGDRSYNEQF
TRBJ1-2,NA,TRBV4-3,ASSQEAQGSYGYT
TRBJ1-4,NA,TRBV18,ASSPWDSNEKLF
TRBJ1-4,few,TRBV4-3,ASSQDTGRNEKLF
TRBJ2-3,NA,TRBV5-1,ASSHQGGALDTQY
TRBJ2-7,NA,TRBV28,ASSSVRDREYEQY
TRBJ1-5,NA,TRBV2,ASSETTGPGQPQH
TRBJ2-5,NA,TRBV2,ASRAPGQLQETQY
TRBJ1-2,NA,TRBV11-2,ASSSSRRQGSYGYT
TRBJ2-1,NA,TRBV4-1,ASSQTAGDRVRF
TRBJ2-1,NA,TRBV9,ASSPGLANEQF
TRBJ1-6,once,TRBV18,ASSPTGGSSYNSPLH
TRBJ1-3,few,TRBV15,ATSTPAGVPNGNTIY
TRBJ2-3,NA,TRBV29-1,SVQRDRGPVDTQY
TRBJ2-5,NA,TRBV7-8,ASSLSAGPQETQY
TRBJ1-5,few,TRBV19,ASSMGQTSQPQH
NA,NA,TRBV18,ASSPAGQEYEQY
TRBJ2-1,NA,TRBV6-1,ASSPMTGTSDEQF
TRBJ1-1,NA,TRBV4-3,ASSQSSTGGTEAF
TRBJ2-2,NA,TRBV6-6,ASSAPTSAGELF
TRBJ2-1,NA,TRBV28,ASRNSGRENEQF
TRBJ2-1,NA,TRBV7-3,ASSTGTSVEQF
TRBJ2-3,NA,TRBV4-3,ASSLNRGADTQY
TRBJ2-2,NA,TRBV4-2,ASSQDRQTFTTGELF
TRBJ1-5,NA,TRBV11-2,ASSLGTGNQPQH
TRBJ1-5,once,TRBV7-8,ASSLVEGSNQPQH
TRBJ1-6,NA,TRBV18,ASSPAGTGNSPLH
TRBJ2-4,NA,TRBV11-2,ASSLRLAGGNIQY
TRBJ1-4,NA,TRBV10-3,AIRGQGSGEKLF
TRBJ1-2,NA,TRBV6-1,ASRLAHTPGGYT
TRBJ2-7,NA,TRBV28,ASRRRDRNTYEQY
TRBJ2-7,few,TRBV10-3,AISDQTGSDEQY
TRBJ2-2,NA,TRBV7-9,ASSLGGTGELF
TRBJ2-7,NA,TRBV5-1,ASSFRTGLSYEQY
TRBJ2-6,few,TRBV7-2,ASSFQGSGANVLT